One and the same sample provided the 6 T cell receptor beta chains below, sequenced in a study of T cell responses to AZD1222 COVID-19 vaccine. The data were produced by immunoSEQ multiplex PCR, yet TCRdb's version contains in-frame clones alone and is incomplete. This repertoire shows around 81,000 clones, 70% to 85% found once; its top ten account for 2.5% to 3%. This material consisted of peripheral blood, taken on day 0 of AZD1222 vaccination. These receptors were taken from an adult in good health.

The rearrangement joins TRBV6-4 to TRBJ2-1; a possible D gene is TRBD1 (7 bases). Per the germline V gene, CDR1 is MRHNA and CDR2 is SNTAGT. Trimming took off 6 bases at V and 0 bases at J, with 9 bases between the two ends. The CDR3 consists of 14 residues. The CDR3 DNA follows: TGTGCCAGCAGGCGGGACAGCTCCTACAATGAGCAGTTCTTC. It translates to CASRRDSSYNEQFF.

The CDR3 loop is CASSKECGVGYGYTF. As DNA, the CDR3 is TGTGCCAGCAGCAAAGAGTGCGGGGTAGGCTATGGCTACACCTTC. The rearrangement links TRBV21-1 to TRBJ1-2. TRBV21-1 is shown as a pseudogene. CDR3 size: 15 residues.

The chain joins TRBV7-8 to TRBJ1-1; TRBD1 matches 8 bases. The CDR3 sequence is 13 residues long. J was trimmed by 4 bases and V by 4 bases; bases with no gene match: 2. Germline CDR1 and CDR2: SGHVS and FQNEAQ. CDR3 loop: CASSSDRGTEAFF. The DNA for the CDR3 is TGTGCCAGCAGCTCCGACAGGGGCACTGAAGCTTTCTTT.

The V gene is TRBV9, the J gene TRBJ1-2; no clear D gene. The germline CDR1 and CDR2 sequences are SGDLS and YYNGEE. The ends were cut back, 0 bases at V and 0 bases at J, with 3 bases in the middle. CDR3 length equals 13 residues. CDR3 residues: CASSVEANYGYTF. The CDR3 DNA sequence: TGTGCCAGCAGCGTAGAAGCTAACTATGGCTACACCTTC.

The V call is TRBV5-4, the J call TRBJ2-3; D tentatively reads TRBD1 or TRBD2 (6 bases each). The germline V gene has CDR1 SGHNT and CDR2 YYREEE (reference sequence). The V and J ends lost 0 bases and 2 bases respectively, with 16 bases between them. This CDR3 spans 17 amino acids. CDR3 residues: CASSLVRVGGYTDTQYF. The DNA of the CDR3 is TGTGCCAGCAGCTTGGTTCGGGTAGGGGGGTACACAGATACGCAGTATTTT.

The chain joins TRBV5-1 to TRBJ2-3; 7 nucleotides match TRBD1. CDR1 is SGHRS and CDR2 is YFSETQ in the germline V gene. J was trimmed by 6 bases and V by 4 bases; bases with no gene match: 11. The CDR3 spans 15 residues. CDR3 region: CASSQGGATADTQYF. CDR3 DNA sequence: TGCGCCAGCAGCCAAGGGGGCGCTACGGCGGATACGCAGTATTTT.